This T cell receptor (beta chain) was obtained from a study of beta chain features in type 1 diabetes. A word on this clone: The antigen remains unidentified.

Expressed TCRB transcripts got sequenced, as all isolated RNA was reverse transcribed. Clones were sequenced by immunoSEQ multiplex PCR, and TCRdb holds only the in-frame ones, with some missing. Of 630,000 or so clones listed, about an eighth are singletons. Trimming cost V 3 bases and J 4 bases; bases outside gene matches: 1. The CDR3 extends over 13 amino acids. CDR1 is MGHDK, CDR2 SYGVNS, per germline. Study observations and caveats: PCR may have favored shorter templates equally in patients and controls. Across all four CD4+ subsets, people with type 1 diabetes showed modestly shorter TCRB CDR3s.

In all sorted populations, purity surpassed 98%. The rearrangement uses TRBV25-1 and TRBJ2-5; 8 bases match TRBD1. The source is a man younger than 30 with type 1 diabetes. The source material was naive CD4+ T cells from blood. This CDR3 reads CASSDRGRETQYF. The CDR3 DNA sequence: TGTGCCAGCAGTGACAGGGGGCGAGAGACCCAGTACTTC.